Below are 4 T cell receptor beta chains sequenced from a single sample in a study of regulatory T cells in long-lasting Graves disease (dated by TCRdb to the early 2020s). The library was generated by multiplex PCR. Sequencing was carried out with an Illumina HiSeq 4000. iRepertoire HTBI primers and Arm-PCR amplification of CDR3 regions were used to construct TCR beta libraries. TCRdb took the public reads, trimmed them with fastp at Q25, ran MiXCR for clone calling and kept in-frame beta chains. For every CDR3 protein sequence, its rows merge into one entry that carries the most common genes and DNA. Counted in this sample were 390,000 or so distinct CDR3 sequences; 10% to 15% of them appeared once. The ten largest make up 18% of the sample. The sample's time point label, decoded: newly diagnosed GD, antithyroid drugs for less than 3 months. For both TCR sequencing and RNA sequencing, RNA was extracted from PBMCs in TRIzol.

Separately, the same data were catalogued under a study of T cells in Graves' hyperthyroidism and ophthalmopathy.

The source material was peripheral blood mononuclear cells (PBMCs), sampled at new diagnosis, from a patient treated with antithyroid drugs. The receptors derive from a woman aged 18 to 35 with Graves disease. Donor details come from another sample of the same person, matched by shared clones.

This clonotype was seen at least ten times. The chain employs TRBV29-1 and TRBJ2-2; D call uncertain. This CDR3 has 16 amino acids. Germline V gives CDR1 SQVTM, CDR2 ANQGSEA. Trimming removed 4 bases at V and 0 bases at J, with 15 bases between. The CDR3 DNA sequence: TGCAGCGTTGGCCGGACCTTCGGATCGAACACCGGGGAGCTGTTTTTT. This gives the protein CSVGRTFGSNTGELFF.

This clonotype was counted at least ten times. The chain couples TRBV7-3 to TRBJ1-1, with 9 bases that match TRBD1. J lost 3 bases, V lost 5 bases, and 4 bases had no gene match. Germline V gene data show CDR1 as SGHTA and CDR2 as FQGTGA. The CDR3 contains 14 residues. The CDR3 bases are TGTGCCAGCAGCCTCCGGGACAGGGACACTGAAGCTTTCTTT. Translating it yields CASSLRDRDTEAFF. Supplemented by reference TRBV7-3 and TRBJ1-1, the full variable domain reads GAGVSQTPSNKVTEKGKYVELRCDPISGHTALYWYRQSLGQGPEFLIYFQGTGAADDSGLPNDRFFAVRPEGSVSTLKIQRTERGDSAVYLCASSLRDRDTEAFFGQGTRLTVV.

This clonotype was seen many times. The rearrangement links TRBV9 to TRBJ2-5; 13 bases are shared with TRBD2. CDR3 length equals 15 residues. Unmatched junction bases numbered 1, after V lost 0 bases and J lost 5 bases. Germline V CDR1 and CDR2: SGDLS, YYNGEE. The CDR3 sequence is CASSVGGLAGETQYF. The CDR3 region has the DNA TGTGCCAGCAGCGTAGGGGGACTAGCGGGGGAGACCCAGTACTTC.

V is TRBV7-9 and J is TRBJ2-1; TRBD2 matches at 12 bases. V shed 4 bases, J shed 4 bases, and the junction held 5 bases outside the gene matches. The length of the CDR3 is 16 residues. CDR1 and CDR2 (germline): SEHNR, FQNEAQ (reference sequence). CDR3 in DNA: TGTGCCAGCAGCTCCCGACTAGCGGGAGAATACAATGAGCAGTTCTTC. It specifies CASSSRLAGEYNEQFF.